This T cell receptor (beta chain) was found in a study of cytomegalovirus exposure and HLA in healthy donors. Primers included in the PCR were 60 Vbeta and 13 Jbeta primers. Clones were sequenced by immunoSEQ multiplex PCR, and TCRdb holds only the in-frame ones, with some missing. The sample lists roughly 120,000 clones, over 75% seen once, with about 1.7% in the top ten. Each donor was healthy, and each was a bone marrow donor. The sample consisted of PBMCs. This clonotype was obtained from a man aged 35 to 55 in good health and CMV-seronegative.

The CDR3 loop is CAIRSRPGQGAHGYTF. The CDR3 DNA reads TGTGCCATCAGAAGCCGACCGGGACAGGGAGCCCATGGCTACACCTTC. V and J are TRBV10-3 and TRBJ1-2, with 9 positions matching TRBD1. Germline V gene sequence: CDR1 ENHRY, CDR2 SYGVKD. This CDR3 has 16 amino acids. J gave up 6 bases and V 6 bases, and 14 bases lay outside the gene matches.